The TCR beta chain described here comes from a study of blood T cell repertoires in COVID-19. Data came from immunoSEQ multiplex PCR; TCRdb stores just in-frame clones and leaves some out. The table lists a few hundred thousand clones, more than 90% of them singletons. The CDR3 contains 19 residues. Germline CDR1 is SGHTA and CDR2 is FQGNSA. V shed 2 bases, J shed 2 bases, and the junction held 11 bases outside the gene matches. This clonotype was sampled from a person aged 18-29 years with COVID-19, enrolled during active disease. This chain joins TRBV7-2 and TRBJ2-3; 12 positions match TRBD2. The sequenced sample consisted of peripheral blood. This CDR3 is CASSLRTTGLAGTTDTQYF. Here the CDR3 DNA reads TGTGCCAGCAGCTTAAGGACGACCGGACTAGCGGGGACCACAGATACGCAGTATTTT.